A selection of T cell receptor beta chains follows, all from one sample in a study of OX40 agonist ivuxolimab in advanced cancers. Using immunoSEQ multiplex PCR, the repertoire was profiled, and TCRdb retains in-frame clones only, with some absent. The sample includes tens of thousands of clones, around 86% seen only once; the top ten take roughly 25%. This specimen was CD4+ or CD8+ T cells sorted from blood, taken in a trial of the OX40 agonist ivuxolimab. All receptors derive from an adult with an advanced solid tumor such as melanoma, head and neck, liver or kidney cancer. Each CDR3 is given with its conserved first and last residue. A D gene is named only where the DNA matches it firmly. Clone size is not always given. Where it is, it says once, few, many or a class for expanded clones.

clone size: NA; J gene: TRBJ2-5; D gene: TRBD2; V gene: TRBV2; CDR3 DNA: TGTGCCAGCAGTGCTACCCACCCTAGGACTAGCGCCAAAGAGACCCAGTACTTC; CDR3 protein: CASSATHPRTSAKETQYF
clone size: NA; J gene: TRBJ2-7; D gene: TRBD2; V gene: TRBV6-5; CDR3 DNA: TGTGCCAGCAGTTACGGAAGACTAGCCGAGCAGTACTTC; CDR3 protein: CASSYGRLAEQYF
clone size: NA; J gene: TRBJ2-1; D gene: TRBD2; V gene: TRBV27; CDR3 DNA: TGTGCCAGCAGTTCCCCCCGTGGCGGGACTACCTACAATGAGCAGTTCTTC; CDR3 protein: CASSSPRGGTTYNEQFF
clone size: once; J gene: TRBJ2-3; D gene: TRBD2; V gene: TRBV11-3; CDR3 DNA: TGTGCCAGCAGCTTAGGTCTAGCGGGAGGTGGCACAGATACGCAGTATTTT; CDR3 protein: CASSLGLAGGGTDTQYF
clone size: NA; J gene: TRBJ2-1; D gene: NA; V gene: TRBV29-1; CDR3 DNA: TGCAGCGTTGTTGGGGGGGCCCTTTTTAATGAGCAGTTCTTC; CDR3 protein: CSVVGGALFNEQFF
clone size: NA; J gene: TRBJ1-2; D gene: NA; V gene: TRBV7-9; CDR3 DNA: TGTGCCAGCAGCTCCGGGGGGATCAACTATGGCTACACCTTC; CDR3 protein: CASSSGGINYGYTF
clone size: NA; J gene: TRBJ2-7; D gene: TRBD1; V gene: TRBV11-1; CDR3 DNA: TGTGCCAGCAGCCCACCGGGACAGAGGGGCGAGCAGTACTTC; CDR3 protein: CASSPPGQRGEQYF
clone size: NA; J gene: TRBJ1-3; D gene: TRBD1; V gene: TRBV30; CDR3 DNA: TGTGCCTGGGGGAGCGGGACAGGCCTCTCTGGAAACACCATATATTTT; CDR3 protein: CAWGSGTGLSGNTIYF
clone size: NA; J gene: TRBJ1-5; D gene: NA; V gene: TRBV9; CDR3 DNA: TGTGCCAGCAGCGCCGGGGGGCTCGGTCAGCCCCAGCATTTT; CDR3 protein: CASSAGGLGQPQHF
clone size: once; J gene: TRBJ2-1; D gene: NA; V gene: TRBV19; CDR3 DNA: TGTGCCAGTAGTCGGGGTGTAGGGATGGACCACTACAATGAGCAGTTCTTC; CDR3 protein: CASSRGVGMDHYNEQFF
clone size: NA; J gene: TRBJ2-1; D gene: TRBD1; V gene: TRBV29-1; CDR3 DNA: TGCAGCGAGGGACAGGACTTCAATGAGCAGTTCTTC; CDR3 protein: CSEGQDFNEQFF
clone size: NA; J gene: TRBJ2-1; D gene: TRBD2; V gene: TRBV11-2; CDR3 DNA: TGTGCCAGCAGCTTGGAATCGGGACTAGCGGGCAACTACAATGAGCAGTTCTTC; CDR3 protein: CASSLESGLAGNYNEQFF
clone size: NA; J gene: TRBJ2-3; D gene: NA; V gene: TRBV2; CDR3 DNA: TGTGCCAGCAGCCCCAGGAGCGGTCCAGAGGTAGATACGCAGTATTTT; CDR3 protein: CASSPRSGPEVDTQYF
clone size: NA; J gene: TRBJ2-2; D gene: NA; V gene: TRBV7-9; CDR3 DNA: TGTGCCAGCAGCTTACTAGGGGCCACCGGGGAGCTGTTTTTT; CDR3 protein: CASSLLGATGELFF
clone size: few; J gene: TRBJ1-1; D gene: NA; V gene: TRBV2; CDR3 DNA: TGTGCCAGCAGTACGATACACAGGGCCGAAGCTTTCTTT; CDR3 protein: CASSTIHRAEAFF
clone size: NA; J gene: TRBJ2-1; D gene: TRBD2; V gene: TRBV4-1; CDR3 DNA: TGCGCCAGCAGCCAAGATCCGGTGGCGGGAGGGCCGGGAAATGAGCAGTTCTTC; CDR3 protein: CASSQDPVAGGPGNEQFF
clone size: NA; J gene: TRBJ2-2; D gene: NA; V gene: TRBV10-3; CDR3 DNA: TGTGCCATCAGTGACAGGGTAGGGACCGGGGAGCTGTTTTTT; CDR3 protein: CAISDRVGTGELFF
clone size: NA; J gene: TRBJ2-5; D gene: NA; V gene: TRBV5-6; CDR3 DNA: TGTGCCAGCAGCCGGGGCGCTAGCGGAGGGGGAGAGACCCAGTACTTC; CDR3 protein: CASSRGASGGGETQYF
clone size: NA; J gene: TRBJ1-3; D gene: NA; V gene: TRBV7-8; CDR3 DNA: TGTGCCAGCAGCTTTATTTTAGGGACCAAGGAAGGGAACACCATATATTTT; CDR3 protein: CASSFILGTKEGNTIYF
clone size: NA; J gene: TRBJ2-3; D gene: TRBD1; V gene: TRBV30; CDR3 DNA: TGTGCCTGGAGCGACGACGACAGGGACCGCACAGATACGCAGTATTTT; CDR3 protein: CAWSDDDRDRTDTQYF
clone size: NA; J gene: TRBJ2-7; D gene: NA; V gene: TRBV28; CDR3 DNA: TGTGCCAGCAGTTTCTCGGAGGGCCCCACTAGAGACGAGCAGTACTTC; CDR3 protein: CASSFSEGPTRDEQYF
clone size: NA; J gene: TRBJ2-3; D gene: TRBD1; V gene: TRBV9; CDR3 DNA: TGTGCCAGCAGCGCACCGGGACAGAGCACAGATACGCAGTATTTT; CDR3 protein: CASSAPGQSTDTQYF
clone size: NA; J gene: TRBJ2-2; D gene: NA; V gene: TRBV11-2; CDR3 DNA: TGTGCCAGCAGCTTAGCGACTGGCGGGGCCAACACCGGGGAGCTGTTTTTT; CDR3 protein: CASSLATGGANTGELFF
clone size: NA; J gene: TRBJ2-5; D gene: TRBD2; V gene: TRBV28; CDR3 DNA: TGTGCCAGCAGCCCCCCGGGGGTGCGGGGGTCCCAAGAGACCCAGTACTTC; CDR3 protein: CASSPPGVRGSQETQYF
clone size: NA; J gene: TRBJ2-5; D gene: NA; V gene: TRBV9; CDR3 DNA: TGTGCCAGCAGCGTATCGGGGGAGGAGACCCAGTACTTC; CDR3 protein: CASSVSGEETQYF
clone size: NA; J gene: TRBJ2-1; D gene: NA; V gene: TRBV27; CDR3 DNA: TGTGCCAGCAGTACTCGGGACTCACAGAATGAGCAGTTCTTC; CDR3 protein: CASSTRDSQNEQFF